One T cell receptor beta chain is described in this entry. Profiled with immunoSEQ multiplex PCR; TCRdb holds only in-frame clones, not every one. Counted here are more than 100,000 clones, approximately 89% occurring once; the ten biggest clones make up about 7.9%. Germline V gives CDR1 MNHNS, CDR2 SASEGT. The CDR3 totals 14 residues. Trimming removed 2 bases at V and 4 bases at J, with 12 bases between. This record comes from a study of control samples from healthy donors and cancer patients. Source material: PBMCs. This chain joins TRBV6-1 and TRBJ2-7, with D possibly TRBD2 on 6 matching bases. The clonotype originates from a man aged 45-65 years with head and neck cancer. Here the CDR3 reads CASSETSNRYEQYF. The CDR3 DNA sequence: TGTGCCAGCAGTGAAACTAGCAACCGATACGAGCAGTACTTC.